This T cell receptor beta chain was obtained from a study of CD8 T cells in Susac syndrome (dated 2019 in TCRdb). Notes on the research overall: Whether CD8+ T cell activation and differentiation in Susac syndrome was antigen driven was tested using repertoire sequencing.

Overall study outcomes, separate from this receptor: The study acknowledged that relatively few individuals were included in the TCR sequencing and HLA analysis.

Looking up the germline V gene yields CDR1 SQVTM and CDR2 ANQGSEA. The CDR3 sequence holds 11 residues, the cysteine and phenylalanine included. Only CDR3 DNA is held: 33 bases, read in frame from base 1. V loses 4 bases of germline sequence and J loses 3 bases, and the interval between the two ends is 6 bases. High-throughput TCR beta sequencing profiled peripheral blood CD8+ and CD4+ T cells from healthy donors, Susac syndrome patients and multiple sclerosis patients. Treatment-naive patients with stable or active relapsing-remitting disease fulfilling revised McDonald criteria were used as multiple sclerosis controls. Bulk CD8+ and CD4+ T cells were purified magnetically by negative isolation, whereas CD8+ TEMRA cells were enriched by FACS. Blood was drawn into EDTA tubes, processed within 24 hours, and PBMCs were isolated by density gradient centrifugation. PBMCs intended for TCR sequencing were frozen in liquid nitrogen and were later thawed in a 37 degrees C water bath. Purity of sorted or isolated CD4+, CD8+ and CD8+ TEMRA cells was at least 90%.

A word on this clonotype: Its antigen remains undetermined. Qualities for individual bases were not recorded, and no much larger clone is one base off.

RNA was extracted with the RNeasy kit and roughly 0.5 to 1 ug was reverse transcribed using random hexamers. The immunoSEQ multiplex PCR assay, covering 54 Vbeta and 13 Jbeta segments, was used to amplify TCR beta CDR3 regions. To correct PCR amplification bias, a synthetic template baseline was used for both primer optimization and computational correction. From the authors' description of their analysis: Reads were assigned to V, D and J genes according to IMGT and analyzed in immunoSEQ Analyzer, with only productive sequences retained. Clonality was calculated as one minus the Shannon entropy normalized by log2 of the number of productive unique sequences. For each patient and control, public and private clones were evaluated among the 100 most prevalent clones. Susac-specific clones were defined as absent from healthy and MS cohorts, 850 to 1,300 published viral clones and other ImmuneACCESS disease sequences. The public reads were reprocessed in TCRdb via fastp at Q25 and MiXCR, keeping in-frame beta chains. Rows with one shared CDR3 protein collapse into an entry with the most common genes and DNA. The V and J calls follow TCRdb's processing rather than the paper's. The sample table holds 230,000 or so distinct CDR3 sequences, of which 95% were seen once. Clones ranked in the top ten supply 0.095% of the sample.

Source material: CD4+ T cells from PBMCs. The origin of this receptor is a human donor with multiple sclerosis. The chain couples TRBV29-1 to TRBJ1-2; possibly the D gene is TRBD1, per 6 matching bases. CDR3 protein: CSVGTDYGYTF. The nucleotide sequence is given as TGCAGCGTTGGGACAGACTATGGCTACACCTTC.